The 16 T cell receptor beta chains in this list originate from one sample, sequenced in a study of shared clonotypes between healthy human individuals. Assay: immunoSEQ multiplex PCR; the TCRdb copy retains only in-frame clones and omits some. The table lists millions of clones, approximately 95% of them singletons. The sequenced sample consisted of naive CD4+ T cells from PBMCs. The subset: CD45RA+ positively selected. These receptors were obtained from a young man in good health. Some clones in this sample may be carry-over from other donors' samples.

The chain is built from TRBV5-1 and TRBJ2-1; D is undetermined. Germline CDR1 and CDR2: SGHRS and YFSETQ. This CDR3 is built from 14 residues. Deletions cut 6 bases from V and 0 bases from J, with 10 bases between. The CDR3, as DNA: TGCGCCAGCACCTCAACCGTCTCCTACAATGAGCAGTTCTTC. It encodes CASTSTVSYNEQFF.

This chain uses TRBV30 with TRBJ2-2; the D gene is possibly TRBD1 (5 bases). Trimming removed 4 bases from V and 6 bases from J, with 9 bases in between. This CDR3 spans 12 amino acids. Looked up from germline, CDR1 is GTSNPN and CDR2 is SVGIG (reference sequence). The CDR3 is CAWMWGAGELFF. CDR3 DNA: TGTGCCTGGATGTGGGGCGCCGGGGAGCTGTTTTTT.

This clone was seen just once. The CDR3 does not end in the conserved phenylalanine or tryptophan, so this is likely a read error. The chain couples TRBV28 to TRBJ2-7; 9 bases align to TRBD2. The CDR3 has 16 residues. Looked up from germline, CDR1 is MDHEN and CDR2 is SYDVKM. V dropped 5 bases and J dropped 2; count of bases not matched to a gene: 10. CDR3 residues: CASSASLAGLTYEQYL. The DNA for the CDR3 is TGTGCCAGCAGTGCCTCTCTAGCGGGACTCACCTACGAGCAGTACCTC.

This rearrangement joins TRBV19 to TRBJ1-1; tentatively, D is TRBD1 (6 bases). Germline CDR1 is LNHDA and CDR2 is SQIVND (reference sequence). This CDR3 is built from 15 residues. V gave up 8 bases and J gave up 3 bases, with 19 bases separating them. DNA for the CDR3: TGTGCCAGTTTCCCCGCTGGGGGCCGCCACACTGAAGCTTTCTTT. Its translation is CASFPAGGRHTEAFF.

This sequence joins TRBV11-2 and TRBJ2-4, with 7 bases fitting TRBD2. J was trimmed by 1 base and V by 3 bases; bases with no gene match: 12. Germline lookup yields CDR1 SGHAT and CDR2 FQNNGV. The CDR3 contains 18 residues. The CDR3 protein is CASSFRGPGGRAKNIQYF. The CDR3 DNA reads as TGTGCCAGCAGCTTCCGAGGCCCGGGGGGTAGGGCCAAAAACATTCAGTACTTC.

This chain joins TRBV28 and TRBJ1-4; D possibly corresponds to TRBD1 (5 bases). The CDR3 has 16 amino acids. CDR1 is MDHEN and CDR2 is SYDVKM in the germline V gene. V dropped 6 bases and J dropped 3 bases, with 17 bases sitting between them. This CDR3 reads CASSWFKGRANEKLFF. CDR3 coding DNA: TGTGCCAGCAGCTGGTTTAAGGGACGGGCTAATGAAAAACTGTTTTTT.

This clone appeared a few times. The CDR3 DNA reads TGCGCCAGCAGCTTGGTCGGCAGGGAAATGAACACTGAAGCTTTCTTT. Translated: CASSLVGREMNTEAFF. This chain joins TRBV5-1 and TRBJ1-1; perhaps TRBD1 as D (5 bases). V lost 0 bases and J 0 bases, leaving 12 bases between the germline ends. Germline V lookup: CDR1 SGHRS, CDR2 YFSETQ. The CDR3 length is 16 residues.

CDR3 amino acids: CASSEHLTGSTYNEQFF. CDR3 sequence (DNA): TGTGCCAGCAGTGAACACCTGACAGGGAGTACCTACAATGAGCAGTTCTTC. The chain has TRBV6-1 and TRBJ2-1; 7 nucleotides line up with TRBD1. Germline values: CDR1 MNHNS, CDR2 SASEGT. With V trimmed by 2 bases and J by 2 bases, 9 bases remained unmatched. This CDR3 spans 17 amino acids.

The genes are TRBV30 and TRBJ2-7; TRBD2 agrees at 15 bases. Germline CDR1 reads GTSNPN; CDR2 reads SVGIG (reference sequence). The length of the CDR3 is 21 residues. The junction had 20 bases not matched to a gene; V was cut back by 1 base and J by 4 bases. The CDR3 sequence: CAWSGQGDGTSGRTFLYEQYF. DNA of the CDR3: TGTGCCTGGAGTGGCCAGGGGGACGGGACTAGCGGGAGGACCTTCCTTTACGAGCAGTACTTC.

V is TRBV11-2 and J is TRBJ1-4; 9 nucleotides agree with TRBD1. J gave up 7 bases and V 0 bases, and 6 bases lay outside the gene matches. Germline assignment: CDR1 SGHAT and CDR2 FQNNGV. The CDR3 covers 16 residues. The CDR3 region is CASSLEPTGGSEKLFF. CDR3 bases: TGTGCCAGCAGCTTAGAGCCGACAGGGGGAAGTGAAAAACTGTTTTTT. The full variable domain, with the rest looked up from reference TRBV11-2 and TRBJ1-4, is EAGVAQSPRYKIIEKRQSVAFWCNPISGHATLYWYQQILGQGPKLLIQFQNNGVVDDSQLPKDRFSAERLKGVDSTLKIQPAKLEDSAVYLCASSLEPTGGSEKLFFGSGTQLSVL.

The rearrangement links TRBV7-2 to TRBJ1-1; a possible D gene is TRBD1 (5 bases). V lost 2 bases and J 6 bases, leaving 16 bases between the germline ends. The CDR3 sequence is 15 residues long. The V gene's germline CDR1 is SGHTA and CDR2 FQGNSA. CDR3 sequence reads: CASSLTDRRGAEAFF. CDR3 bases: TGTGCCAGCAGCTTAACGGACCGCCGGGGCGCTGAAGCTTTCTTT.

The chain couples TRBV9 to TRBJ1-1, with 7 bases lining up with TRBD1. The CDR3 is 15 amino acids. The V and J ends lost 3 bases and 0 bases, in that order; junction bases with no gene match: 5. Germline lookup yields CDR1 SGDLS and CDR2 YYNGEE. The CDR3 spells CASSGRQGMNTEAFF. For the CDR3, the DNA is TGTGCCAGCAGCGGAAGACAGGGCATGAACACTGAAGCTTTCTTT.

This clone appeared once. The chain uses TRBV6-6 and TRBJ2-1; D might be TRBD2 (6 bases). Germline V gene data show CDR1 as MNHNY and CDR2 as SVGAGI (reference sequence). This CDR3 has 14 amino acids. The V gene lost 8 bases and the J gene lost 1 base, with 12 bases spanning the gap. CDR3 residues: CASSVRGSYNEQFF. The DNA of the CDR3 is TGTGCCAGCTCTGTCCGGGGGTCCTACAATGAGCAGTTCTTC.

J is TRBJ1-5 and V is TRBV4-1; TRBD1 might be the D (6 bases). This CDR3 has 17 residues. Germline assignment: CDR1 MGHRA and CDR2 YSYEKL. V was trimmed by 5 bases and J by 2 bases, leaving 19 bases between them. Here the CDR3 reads CASSSLPGAMGNQPQHF. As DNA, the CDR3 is TGCGCCAGCAGCTCGCTACCGGGGGCGATGGGCAATCAGCCCCAGCATTTT.

Here the CDR3 reads CASSLAGQTTGELFF. The CDR3 region has the DNA TGTGCCAGCAGCTTAGCGGGCCAGACGACCGGGGAGCTGTTTTTT. The chain is built from TRBV7-6 and TRBJ2-2, with D unclear. Germline-derived CDR1 and CDR2 are SGHVS and FNYEAQ. V gave up 0 bases and J gave up 5 bases, with 10 bases separating them. The CDR3 totals 15 residues.

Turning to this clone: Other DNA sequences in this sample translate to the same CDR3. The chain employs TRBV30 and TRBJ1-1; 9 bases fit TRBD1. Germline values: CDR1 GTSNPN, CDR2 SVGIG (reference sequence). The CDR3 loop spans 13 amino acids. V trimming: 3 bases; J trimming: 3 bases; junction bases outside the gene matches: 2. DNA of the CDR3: TGTGCCTGGAGAGGACAGGGGCACACTGAAGCTTTCTTT. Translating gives CAWRGQGHTEAFF.